Below are 13 T cell receptor beta chains sequenced from a single sample in a study of cytomegalovirus exposure and HLA in healthy donors. Sequencing used immunoSEQ multiplex PCR; TCRdb keeps in-frame clones, though not all of them. The sample has 65,000 or so clones; around 90% are singletons. Sequenced input: PBMCs. Receptor source: a woman aged 18-35 years in good health and CMV-seronegative.

The chain recombines TRBV28 with TRBJ1-6, with TRBD1 matching 8 bases. V was pared by 3 bases and J by 1 base, with 5 bases of the junction left unmatched. In germline, CDR1 is MDHEN, CDR2 SYDVKM. This CDR3 comprises 17 residues. The CDR3 DNA reads TGTGCCAGCAGTTTCGGACAGGGAATGTCCTATAATTCACCCCTCCACTTT. This codes for CASSFGQGMSYNSPLHF. The whole variable domain, filled in from reference TRBV28 and TRBJ1-6, reads DVKVTQSSRYLVKRTGEKVFLECVQDMDHENMFWYRQDPGLGLRLIYFSYDVKMKEKGDIPEGYSVSREKKERFSLILESASTNQTSMYLCASSFGQGMSYNSPLHFGNGTRLTVT.

The V call is TRBV5-4, the J call TRBJ2-5, with a weak D call TRBD1 (6 bases). The CDR3 consists of 13 residues. Germline V gives CDR1 SGHNT, CDR2 YYREEE (reference sequence). V was trimmed by 4 bases and J by 6 bases, leaving 13 bases between them. CDR3 in DNA: TGTGCCAGCAGCCAACAGGGTAGTCAGACCCAGTACTTC. Its protein product is CASSQQGSQTQYF.

The gene calls are TRBV5-1 and TRBJ2-3; D might be TRBD1 (5 bases). The CDR3 sequence is 12 residues long. The ends were cut back, 3 bases at V and 6 bases at J, with 8 bases in the middle. From germline, CDR1 is SGHRS and CDR2 YFSETQ. DNA of the CDR3: TGCGCCAGCAGCTGGGGCCCGGATACGCAGTATTTT. Translating it yields CASSWGPDTQYF. Supplemented by reference TRBV5-1 and TRBJ2-3, the full variable domain reads KAGVTQTPRYLIKTRGQQVTLSCSPISGHRSVSWYQQTPGQGLQFLFEYFSETQRNKGNFPGRFSGRQFSNSRSEMNVSTLELGDSALYLCASSWGPDTQYFGPGTRLTVL.

The gene calls are TRBV28 and TRBJ2-3; D uncertain. V lost 5 bases, J lost 3 bases, and 9 bases lay in between. The CDR3 sequence is 13 residues long. Germline V gene sequence: CDR1 MDHEN, CDR2 SYDVKM. CDR3 nucleotides: TGTGCCAGCAGTCCCCCCCAGACAGATACGCAGTATTTT. This gives the protein CASSPPQTDTQYF.

The rearrangement uses TRBV12-5 and TRBJ2-2; 8 bases map to TRBD2. CDR3 length: 20 amino acids. V lost 0 bases to trimming and J lost 7 bases; unmatched junction nucleotides: 19. Looked up from germline, CDR1 is LGHNT and CDR2 is FRNRAP. Written as DNA, the CDR3 is TGTGCTAGTGGTTTGGTCTTTCTCGGACGTGGCGGGGGGCCCCACGGGGAGCTGTTTTTT. Residues: CASGLVFLGRGGGPHGELFF. Based on the CDR3 plus reference TRBV12-5 and TRBJ2-2, the full variable domain is DARVTQTPRHKVTEMGQEVTMRCQPILGHNTVFWYRQTMMQGLELLAYFRNRAPLDDSGMPKDRFSAEMPDATLATLKIQPSEPRDSAVYFCASGLVFLGRGGGPHGELFFGEGSRLTVL.

The rearrangement joins TRBV5-1 to TRBJ2-1, with 9 bases identical to TRBD2. This CDR3 is 14 amino acids long. Germline assignment: CDR1 SGHRS and CDR2 YFSETQ. V shed 2 bases and J 8 bases; nucleotides not matched to a gene: 5. The CDR3 is CASSFGTSRDEQFF. The CDR3, as DNA: TGCGCCAGCAGCTTCGGGACTAGCCGGGATGAGCAGTTCTTC. The whole variable domain, filled in from reference TRBV5-1 and TRBJ2-1, reads KAGVTQTPRYLIKTRGQQVTLSCSPISGHRSVSWYQQTPGQGLQFLFEYFSETQRNKGNFPGRFSGRQFSNSRSEMNVSTLELGDSALYLCASSFGTSRDEQFFGPGTRLTVL.

This clone was seen a single time. This rearrangement joins TRBV2 to TRBJ2-7, with a possible D match to TRBD1 (6 bases). The CDR3 extends over 14 amino acids. The ends were cut back, 6 bases at V and 6 bases at J, with 18 bases in the middle. Germline lookup yields CDR1 SNHLY and CDR2 FYNNEI. The CDR3 region is CASRYYTQGSEQYF. CDR3 nucleotides: TGTGCCAGCAGGTATTATACACAGGGATCCGAGCAGTACTTC.

The chain employs TRBV28 and TRBJ1-1; no firm D call. Germline lookup yields CDR1 MDHEN and CDR2 SYDVKM. CDR3 length equals 13 residues. V lost 6 bases and J 0 bases, leaving 8 bases between the germline ends. CDR3 protein: CASSPPVNTEAFF. The CDR3 DNA is TGTGCCAGCAGCCCTCCAGTGAACACTGAAGCTTTCTTT.

The chain couples TRBV5-6 to TRBJ1-6, with D perhaps TRBD1 (6 bases). The CDR3 is 17 amino acids. Germline V gene sequence: CDR1 SGHDT, CDR2 YYEEEE. Trimming took off 4 bases at V and 4 bases at J, with 18 bases between the two ends. CDR3 nucleotides: TGTGCCAGCAGCCCTTGGGAGGGGGGAGGATATAATTCACCCCTCCACTTT. Amino acids: CASSPWEGGGYNSPLHF.

J is TRBJ1-2 and V is TRBV29-1; 9 bases line up with TRBD1. The CDR3 contains 13 residues. CDR1 and CDR2 (germline): SQVTM, ANQGSEA. Trimming took 6 bases from V and 3 from J; bases not matched to a gene: 5. The CDR3 loop reads CSVKGTGYYGYTF. CDR3 nucleotides: TGCAGCGTAAAAGGGACAGGGTACTATGGCTACACCTTC.

J is TRBJ2-5 and V is TRBV19; 11 bases line up with TRBD1. With V trimmed by 5 bases and J by 4 bases, 6 bases remained unmatched. Looked up from germline, CDR1 is LNHDA and CDR2 is SQIVND (reference sequence). There are 15 residues in the CDR3. The CDR3 DNA sequence: TGTGCCAGTAGTGCCAGGACAGGGGGCGCAGAGACCCAGTACTTC. Translation gives CASSARTGGAETQYF. The full variable domain, completed using reference TRBV19 and TRBJ2-5, is DGGITQSPKYLFRKEGQNVTLSCEQNLNHDAMYWYRQDPGQGLRLIYYSQIVNDFQKGDIAEGYSVSREKKESFPLTVTSAQKNPTAFYLCASSARTGGAETQYFGPGTRLLVL.

The J gene is TRBJ2-3, the V gene TRBV28, with unresolved D. The CDR3 contains 13 residues. Trimming shortened V by 3 bases and J by 9 bases, and 13 bases separated the two germline ends. Germline CDR1 is MDHEN and CDR2 is SYDVKM. CDR3 sequence (DNA): TGTGCCAGCAGTTTCGGCCAGGCCCCCACGCAGTATTTT. This gives the protein CASSFGQAPTQYF.

The CDR3 is CASSVGDYDTGELFF. As DNA, the CDR3 is TGTGCCAGCAGTGTAGGGGATTACGACACCGGGGAGCTGTTTTTT. The V and J genes are TRBV6-1 and TRBJ2-2; TRBD1 is a possible D gene (5 bases). The CDR3 has 15 amino acids. V lost 4 bases, J lost 3 bases, and 12 bases lay in between. Germline loops: CDR1 MNHNS, CDR2 SASEGT.